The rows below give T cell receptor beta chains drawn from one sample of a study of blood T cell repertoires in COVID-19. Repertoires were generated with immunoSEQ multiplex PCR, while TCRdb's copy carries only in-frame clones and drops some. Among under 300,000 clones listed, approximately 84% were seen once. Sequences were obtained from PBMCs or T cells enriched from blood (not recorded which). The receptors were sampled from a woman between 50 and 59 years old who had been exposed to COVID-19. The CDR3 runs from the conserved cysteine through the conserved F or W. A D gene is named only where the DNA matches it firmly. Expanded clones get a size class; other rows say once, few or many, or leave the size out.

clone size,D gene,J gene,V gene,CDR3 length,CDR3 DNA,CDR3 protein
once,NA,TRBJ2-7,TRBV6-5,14,TGTGCCAGCAGTTATGGGCAGGGGGGTTACGAGCAGTACTTC,CASSYGQGGYEQYF
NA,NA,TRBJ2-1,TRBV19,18,TGTGCCAGTAAAGGAGATCGGGTTAGGGGGGGGGCCCGTAATGAGCAGTTCTTC,CASKGDRVRGGARNEQFF
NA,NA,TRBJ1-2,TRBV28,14,TGTGCCAGCAGTTTAAGACAGAGGTTTTATGGCTACACCTTC,CASSLRQRFYGYTF
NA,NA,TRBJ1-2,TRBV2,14,TGTGCCAGCAACCAGGCCCCTCCGGACTATGGCTACACCTTC,CASNQAPPDYGYTF
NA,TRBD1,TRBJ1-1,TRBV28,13,TGTGCCAGCACGGGACAGGGCGACACTGAAGCTTTCTTT,CASTGQGDTEAFF
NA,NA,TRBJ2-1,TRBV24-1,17,TGTGCCACCAGTGATCCCAGGACAGAATATCCCTACAATGAGCAGTTCTTC,CATSDPRTEYPYNEQFF
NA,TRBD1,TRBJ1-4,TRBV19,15,TGTGCCAGTACCTCTCCGGACAGGGGGAATGAAAAACTGTTTTTT,CASTSPDRGNEKLFF
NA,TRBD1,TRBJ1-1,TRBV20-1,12,TGCAGTGCTAGTAAACAGGGGGCTGAAGCTTTCTTT,CSASKQGAEAFF
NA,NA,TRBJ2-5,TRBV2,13,TGTGCCAGCAAGGGAGAGGGCTGGGAGACCCAGTACTTC,CASKGEGWETQYF
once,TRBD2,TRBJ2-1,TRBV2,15,TGTGCCAGCAGCTTACTAGCGGGGGGTTGGAATGAGCAGTTCTTC,CASSLLAGGWNEQFF
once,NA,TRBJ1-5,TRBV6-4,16,TGTGCCAGCAGTGAATCAAGGGGTCATAGCAATCAGCCCCAGCATTTT,CASSESRGHSNQPQHF
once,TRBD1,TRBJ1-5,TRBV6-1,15,TGTGCCAGCAGTGAGACGGACAGGGCCAATCAGCCCCAGCATTTT,CASSETDRANQPQHF
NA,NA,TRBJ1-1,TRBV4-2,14,TGTGCCAGCAGCGTTCAGGGGATGAACACTGAAGCTTTCTTT,CASSVQGMNTEAFF
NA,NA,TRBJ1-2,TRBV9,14,TGTGCCAGCAGCGTAGAAGGGGGAACGCTTGGCTACACCTTC,CASSVEGGTLGYTF
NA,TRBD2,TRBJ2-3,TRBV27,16,TGTGCCAGCAGTTTCCTTAGCGGGGGTAGCACAGATACGCAGTATTTT,CASSFLSGGSTDTQYF
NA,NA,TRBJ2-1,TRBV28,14,TGTGCCAGCAAGGAGGGTTTAACCTACAATGAGCAGTTCTTC,CASKEGLTYNEQFF
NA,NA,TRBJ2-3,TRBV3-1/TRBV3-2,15,TGTGCCAGCAGCCAAACAGGACGTCGGACAGATACGCAGTATTTT,CASSQTGRRTDTQYF
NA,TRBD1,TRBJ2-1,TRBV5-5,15,TGTGCCAGCAGCTTGATAACAGGGGTATACAATGAGCAGTTCTTC,CASSLITGVYNEQFF
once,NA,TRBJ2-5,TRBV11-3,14,TGTGCCAGCAGCCTCACAGGGAACCAAGAGACCCAGTACTTC,CASSLTGNQETQYF
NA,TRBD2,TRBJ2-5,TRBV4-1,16,TGCGCCAGCAGCCATGGACTAGCGGGGGGCCAAGAGACCCAGTACTTC,CASSHGLAGGQETQYF
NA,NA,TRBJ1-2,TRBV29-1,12,TGCATCTCCAAGGAGGAATACTATGGCTACACCTTC,CISKEEYYGYTF
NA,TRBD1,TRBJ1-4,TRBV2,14,TGTGCCAGCAGTAGGCAGGGGGTTAATGAAAAACTGTTTTTT,CASSRQGVNEKLFF
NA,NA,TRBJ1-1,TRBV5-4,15,TGTGCCAGCAGCTTGAGACCGGAGATGAACACTGAAGCTTTCTTT,CASSLRPEMNTEAFF
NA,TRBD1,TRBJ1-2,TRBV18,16,TGTGCCAGCTCACCCCGAAGGACAGGGGGCAACTATGGCTACACCTTC,CASSPRRTGGNYGYTF
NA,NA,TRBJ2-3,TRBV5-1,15,TGCGCCAGCAGCATCACAGGTCCTCTCACAGATACGCAGTATTTT,CASSITGPLTDTQYF
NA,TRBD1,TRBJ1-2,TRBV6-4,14,TGTGCCAGCAGTGAGGACAGGGGATTATATGGCTACACCTTC,CASSEDRGLYGYTF
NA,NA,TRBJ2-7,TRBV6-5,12,TGTGCCAGCAGTTACTCGAGCGGGGAGCAGTACTTC,CASSYSSGEQYF
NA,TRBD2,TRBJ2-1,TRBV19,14,TGTGCCAGTATCATAGCGGCGGGGGGGAATGAGCAGTTCTTC,CASIIAAGGNEQFF
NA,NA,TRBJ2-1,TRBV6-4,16,TGTGCCAGCAGTGACTCGAGGAGGGGGGGGATCAATGAGCAGTTCTTC,CASSDSRRGGINEQFF
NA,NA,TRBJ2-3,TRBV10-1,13,TGCGCCAGCAGCCCGGGACTCGGAGGTACGCAGTATTTT,CASSPGLGGTQYF
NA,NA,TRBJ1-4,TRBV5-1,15,TGCGCCAGCAGCTTGTCTAAGGCGCGGGGTGAAAAACTGTTTTTT,CASSLSKARGEKLFF
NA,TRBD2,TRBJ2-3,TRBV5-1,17,TGCGCCAGCAGCTCTTCACGCGGACTAGATAGCACAGATACGCAGTATTTT,CASSSSRGLDSTDTQYF
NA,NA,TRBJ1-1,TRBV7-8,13,TGTGCCAGCACCATTACCCGGGACACTGAAGCTTTCTTT,CASTITRDTEAFF
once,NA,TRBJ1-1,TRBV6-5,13,TGTGCCAGCGGGAGAGAGAGGAACACTGAAGCTTTCTTT,CASGRERNTEAFF
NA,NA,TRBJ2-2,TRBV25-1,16,TGTGCCAGCAGTGGACCCGGAGGGGCTAACACCGGGGAGCTGTTTTTT,CASSGPGGANTGELFF
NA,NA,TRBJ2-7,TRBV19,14,TGTGCCAGTAGTATGGCCAGGGGCCCCTACGAGCAGTACTTC,CASSMARGPYEQYF
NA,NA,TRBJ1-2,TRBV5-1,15,TGCGCCAGCAAAACCGACAGCTCTTCCGTCTATGGCTACACCTTC,CASKTDSSSVYGYTF
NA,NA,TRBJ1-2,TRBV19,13,TGTGCCAGTAGTATAGCAGGGGCCTCTGGCTACACCTTC,CASSIAGASGYTF
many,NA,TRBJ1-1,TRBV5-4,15,TGTGCCAGCAGCTGGCGGGGACCGATGAACACTGAAGCTTTCTTT,CASSWRGPMNTEAFF
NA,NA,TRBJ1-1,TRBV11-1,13,TGTGCCAGCAGCTACTCCGTGAACACTGAAGCTTTCTTT,CASSYSVNTEAFF
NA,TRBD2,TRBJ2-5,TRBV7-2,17,TGTGCCAGCAGTCTGGGACTAGCGGGGGGGCCTCAAGAGACCCAGTACTTC,CASSLGLAGGPQETQYF
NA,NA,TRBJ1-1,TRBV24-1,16,TGTGCCACCAGTGATGGAGGGCCGGGGGGCTCGACTGAAGCTTTCTTT,CATSDGGPGGSTEAFF
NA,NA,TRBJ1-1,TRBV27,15,TGTGCCAGCAGTTCGAGGGGGATGATGAACACTGAAGCTTTCTTT,CASSSRGMMNTEAFF
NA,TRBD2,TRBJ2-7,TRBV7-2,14,TGTGCCAGCAGCTTAGGGGAGGGTTTCTACGAGCAGTACTTC,CASSLGEGFYEQYF
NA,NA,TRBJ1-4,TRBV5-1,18,TGCGCCAGCAGCTTGGGGACAGTCTCGGGCGCAACTAATGAAAAACTGTTTTTT,CASSLGTVSGATNEKLFF
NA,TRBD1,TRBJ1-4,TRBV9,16,TGTGCCAGCAGCGTAGGTGGCGGACAGGGGAGTGAAAAACTGTTTTTT,CASSVGGGQGSEKLFF
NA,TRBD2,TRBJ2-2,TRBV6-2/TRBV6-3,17,TGTGCCAGCAGTTGGACTAGCGGGGGTGCCAACACCGGGGAGCTGTTTTTT,CASSWTSGGANTGELFF
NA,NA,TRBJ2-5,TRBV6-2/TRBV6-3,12,TGTGCCAGCAGTTACCCCGCGGAGACCCAGTACTTC,CASSYPAETQYF
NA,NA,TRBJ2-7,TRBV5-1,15,TGCGCCAGCAGCTTGGAACGATTCTCGGGCTACGAGCAGTACTTC,CASSLERFSGYEQYF
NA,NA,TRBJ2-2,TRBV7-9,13,TGTGCCATCAAAATTGCGAACACCGGGGAGCTGTTTTTT,CAIKIANTGELFF
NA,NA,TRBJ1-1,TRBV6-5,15,TGTGCCAGCACCCTGTCCGGAGGGGCGTTGACTGAAGCTTTCTTT,CASTLSGGALTEAFF
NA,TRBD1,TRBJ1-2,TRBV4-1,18,TGCGCCAGCAGCCAAGATCCCAGGGGGCAAGGAGCTAACTATGGCTACACCTTC,CASSQDPRGQGANYGYTF
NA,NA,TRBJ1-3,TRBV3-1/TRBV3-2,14,TGTGCCAGCAGCGGAGGGAGCTCTGGAAACACCATATATTTT,CASSGGSSGNTIYF
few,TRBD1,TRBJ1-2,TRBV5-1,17,TGCGCCAGCAGCGGGGATCCGGGACAGGGAGCTAACTATGGCTACACCTTC,CASSGDPGQGANYGYTF
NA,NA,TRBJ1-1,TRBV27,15,TGTGCCAGCACCCCCCCCGGGGAGCCGAACACTGAAGCTTTCTTT,CASTPPGEPNTEAFF
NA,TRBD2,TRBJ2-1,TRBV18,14,TGTGCCAGCTCATCGAGCGGGGGGTACAATGAGCAGTTCTTC,CASSSSGGYNEQFF
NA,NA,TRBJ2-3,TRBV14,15,TGTGCCAGCAGCCAAGTAGGCGGGGCCACAGATACGCAGTATTTT,CASSQVGGATDTQYF
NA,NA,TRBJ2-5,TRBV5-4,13,TGTGCCAGCAGCAGGGGACTGGGAGAGACCCAGTACTTC,CASSRGLGETQYF